This T cell receptor beta chain was obtained from a study of cytomegalovirus exposure and HLA in healthy donors. PCR used 60 Vbeta primers and 13 Jbeta primers. Only in-frame clones appear in the TCRdb table, and some are missing; sequencing was by immunoSEQ multiplex PCR. The table has some 120,000 clones, around 79% seen once; the top ten hold around 4%. This clone has ten or more counts. This sequence originates from a woman between 35 and 50 years old in good health and CMV-seronegative. The specimen sequenced was PBMCs.

CDR3 loop: CASMRGARETQYF. The CDR3, as DNA: TGTGCCAGCATGCGGGGGGCTCGAGAGACCCAGTACTTC. The chain combines TRBV6-1 with TRBJ2-5, with 8 nucleotides matching TRBD2. Germline V gene sequence: CDR1 MNHNS, CDR2 SASEGT. Trimming cost V 7 bases and J 4 bases; bases outside gene matches: 5. This CDR3 is 13 amino acids long.